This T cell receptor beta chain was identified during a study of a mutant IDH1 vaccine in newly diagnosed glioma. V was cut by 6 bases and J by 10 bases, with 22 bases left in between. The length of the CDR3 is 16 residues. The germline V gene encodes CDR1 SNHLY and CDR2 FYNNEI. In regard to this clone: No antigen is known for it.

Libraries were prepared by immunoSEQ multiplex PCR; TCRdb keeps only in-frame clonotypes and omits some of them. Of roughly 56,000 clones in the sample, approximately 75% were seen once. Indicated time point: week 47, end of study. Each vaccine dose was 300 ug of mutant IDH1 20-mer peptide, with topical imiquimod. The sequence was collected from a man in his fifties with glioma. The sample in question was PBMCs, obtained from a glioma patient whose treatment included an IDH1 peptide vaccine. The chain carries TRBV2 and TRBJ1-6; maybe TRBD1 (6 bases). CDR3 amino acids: CASRSQLGGAESPLHF. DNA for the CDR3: TGTGCCAGCAGATCCCAACTCGGGGGCGCCGAGTCACCCCTCCACTTT. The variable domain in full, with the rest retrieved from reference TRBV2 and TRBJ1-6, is EPEVTQTPSHQVTQMGQEVILRCVPISNHLYFYWYRQILGQKVEFLVSFYNNEISEKSEIFDDQFSVERPDGSNFTLKIRSTKLEDSAMYFCASRSQLGGAESPLHFGNGTRLTVT.